A single T cell receptor (beta chain) is shown here with its context. The antigen remains unidentified. TCRdb derives one entry per CDR3 protein from the 5' RACE reads, leaving out DNA. The table for this sample gives a few hundred thousand distinct CDR3 sequences. The data are from a study of T cells expressing NK-cell markers. Study overall: There were seven HCMV-seropositive donors and one seronegative donor among the eight sequenced. Study-wide points: In a handful of donors, dominant clonotypes made up about 28.3-65% of CD3+CD56-NKG2C+ cells.

Looked up from germline, CDR1 is LNHDA and CDR2 is SQIVND (reference sequence). The CDR3 is made up of 17 amino acids. Sequencing used blood T cells: a sorted CD56 or NKG2C T cell subset, CD4+ or CD8+ T cells, or bulk PBMC T cells (not recorded which). V is TRBV19 and J is TRBJ2-1; TCRdb lists TRBD2, though no DNA is available to test this call. The sequence derives from a man younger than 35 in good health. CDR3 in amino acids: CASSIDLFVRGTDEQFF. Drawing the rest from reference TRBV19 and TRBJ2-1, the complete variable domain is DGGITQSPKYLFRKEGQNVTLSCEQNLNHDAMYWYRQDPGQGLRLIYYSQIVNDFQKGDIAEGYSVSREKKESFPLTVTSAQKNPTAFYLCASSIDLFVRGTDEQFFGPGTRLTVL.